These 27 T cell receptor beta chains were all obtained from the same sample, sequenced in a study of spatial heterogeneity in lung cancer. TCRdb independently ran MiXCR on the 5' RACE reads; one entry per CDR3 protein. Of nearly 11,000 distinct CDR3 sequences in the sample, more than 4% were seen once. The sample's time point: sample taken at primary tumor resection. General study findings and limits: Counts of expanded alpha and beta TCRs within tumors tracked the tumor nonsynonymous mutation count.

For these receptors, no antigen is known. Source: lung tumor tissue, taken at surgery. The receptors come from a male donor with early-stage non-small cell lung cancer.

The sample holds many counts of this clonotype. A library prepared for alpha chains yielded this beta chain as an off-target read; its size is of little meaning. The chain has TRBV6-5 and TRBJ2-5; TRBD1 matches 9 bases. The CDR3 totals 15 residues. CDR1 MNHEY and CDR2 SVGAGI come from the germline V gene. The V gene end was trimmed by 5 bases and the J gene end by 4 bases; junction bases not matched to a gene: 8. CDR3 DNA: TGTGCCAGCAGTGATTCCGGGACAGGGTCAGAGACCCAGTACTTC. It specifies CASSDSGTGSETQYF.

This clonotype was counted many times. Found in a library prepared for alpha chains, this beta chain is an off-target read, and its abundance has little meaning. This chain links TRBV20-1 with TRBJ2-1, with TRBD2 matching over 7 bases. With V trimmed by 6 bases and J by 6 bases, 5 bases remained unmatched. The CDR3 sequence is 12 residues long. Germline CDR1 and CDR2: DFQATT and SNEGSKA (reference sequence). CDR3 sequence: CSARGGGNEQFF. CDR3 nucleotide sequence: TGCAGTGCCCGCGGCGGGGGCAATGAGCAGTTCTTC.

Ten or more counts support this clonotype. Because this beta chain is a stray read in a library intended to capture alpha chains, its abundance should not be given much weight. This sequence joins TRBV29-1 and TRBJ2-7; 11 bases are shared with TRBD1. There are 14 residues in the CDR3. V dropped 4 bases and J dropped 2; count of bases not matched to a gene: 4. The germline V gene encodes CDR1 SQVTM and CDR2 ANQGSEA. The CDR3 nucleotides are TGCAGCGTTGCCGCGGGACAGGGGGCCTACGAGCAGTACTTC. Protein: CSVAAGQGAYEQYF.

A remark on this clonotype: This beta chain was picked up by a library intended for alpha chains and is off target, so its count carries little meaning. The chain is built from TRBV7-8 and TRBJ2-3, with 12 bases matching TRBD2. This CDR3 spans 17 amino acids. The trim removed 5 bases at V and 2 bases at J, leaving 8 bases unmatched. Germline V lookup: CDR1 SGHVS, CDR2 FQNEAQ. CDR3 in DNA: TGTGCCAGCAGCCTCCGGACTAGCGGGATGTTCACAGATACGCAGTATTTT. Its protein product is CASSLRTSGMFTDTQYF.

Comments on this clonotype: The germline gene is not matched at one end of the junction; a read error may be the cause. This beta chain slipped into a library made for alpha chains as a stray read, so its size is not meaningful. The chain joins TRBV12-3 or TRBV12-4 to TRBJ2-2, with a weak D call TRBD1 (6 bases). There are 16 residues in the CDR3. CDR3 nucleotide sequence: TGTGCCAGCAGCCGGACAGTTTACGGGAACTCCGGGGAGCTGTTTTTT. This translates into CASSRTVYGNSGELFF.

The sample holds many counts of this clonotype. For a library built for alpha chains, this beta chain is a stray read; little rests on its size. The rearrangement uses TRBV24-1 and TRBJ1-5; 10 positions agree with TRBD1. Unmatched junction bases numbered 17, after V lost 10 bases and J lost 0 bases. Germline loops: CDR1 KGHDR, CDR2 SFDVKD. CDR3 size: 19 residues. CDR3 amino acids: CATESPGQGRPISNQPQHF. The CDR3 DNA sequence: TGTGCCACTGAATCACCGGGACAGGGGCGCCCTATTAGCAATCAGCCCCAGCATTTT.

This clonotype was observed many times. This beta chain is off target for a library built for alpha chains, so its abundance means little. V usage is TRBV29-1 and J usage is TRBJ1-2; D not resolved. The germline V gene encodes CDR1 SQVTM and CDR2 ANQGSEA. Trimming left V 0 bases short and J 7 bases short, with 15 bases between. CDR3 length equals 14 residues. CDR3 nucleotide sequence: TGCAGCGTTGAAGAGGCCCTAGGATCAGGTGGCTACACCTTC. Its protein product is CSVEEALGSGGYTF.

This clonotype showed up many times. This beta chain is a stray read from a library made for alpha chains; its abundance is not meaningful. The chain recombines TRBV4-2 with TRBJ2-3; TRBD2 agrees at 7 bases. V lost 7 bases, J lost 2 bases, and 9 bases stayed unmatched. Germline V CDR1 and CDR2: LGHNA, YNFKEQ. The length of the CDR3 is 15 residues. In DNA form, the CDR3 reads TGTGCCAGCAAGAACCGGGACTATTCCACAGATACGCAGTATTTT. Encoded protein: CASKNRDYSTDTQYF.

This clonotype was detected many times. The library was prepared for alpha chains; this beta chain is a stray read, so its frequency means little. The chain combines TRBV3-1 with TRBJ1-1; 7 bases map to TRBD1. Germline V CDR1 and CDR2: LGHDT, YNNKEL (reference sequence). The junction had 5 bases not matched to a gene; V was cut back by 4 bases and J by 6 bases. The CDR3 contains 13 residues. The CDR3 protein is CASSRVQGSEAFF. For the CDR3, the DNA is TGTGCCAGCAGCCGAGTACAGGGGTCTGAAGCTTTCTTT.

Of note for this clonotype: For a library built for alpha chains, this beta chain is a stray read; little rests on its size. The chain employs TRBV9 and TRBJ2-3; 8 bases line up with TRBD1. V lost 4 bases, J lost 5 bases, and 12 bases stayed unmatched. This CDR3 comprises 16 residues. The V gene's germline CDR1 is SGDLS and CDR2 YYNGEE. In nucleotides, the CDR3 is TGTGCCAGCAGCCCATATCCGGGACAGGAAAAAGATACGCAGTATTTT. This translates into CASSPYPGQEKDTQYF. Together with reference TRBV9 and TRBJ2-3, the CDR3 gives the full variable domain: DSGVTQTPKHLITATGQRVTLRCSPRSGDLSVYWYQQSLDQGLQFLIQYYNGEERAKGNILERFSAQQFPDLHSELNLSSLELGDSALYFCASSPYPGQEKDTQYFGPGTRLTVL.

This clonotype was recorded many times. This beta chain is off target for a library built for alpha chains, so its abundance means little. The gene calls are TRBV29-1 and TRBJ1-1, with 7 bases fitting TRBD1. The V gene's germline CDR1 is SQVTM and CDR2 ANQGSEA. The V gene end was trimmed by 6 bases and the J gene end by 0 bases; junction bases not matched to a gene: 10. The length of the CDR3 is 15 residues. In nucleotides, the CDR3 is TGCAGCGTCAATCCTCCCAGGGGGATGAACACTGAAGCTTTCTTT. Protein product: CSVNPPRGMNTEAFF.

This clonotype was detected many times. Because the library targeted alpha chains, this beta chain is an off-target read whose size means little. This rearrangement joins TRBV3-1 to TRBJ2-1, with D possibly TRBD2 on 7 matching bases. This CDR3 comprises 18 residues. Germline V gives CDR1 LGHDT, CDR2 YNNKEL (reference sequence). Trimming took 0 bases from V and 5 from J, leaving 20 bases between them. The CDR3 sequence: CASSQDPGGGSTDNEQFF. The CDR3 DNA follows: TGTGCCAGCAGCCAAGATCCTGGGGGCGGGAGTACTGACAATGAGCAGTTCTTC.

Details on this clonotype: Since the library was made to target alpha chains, this beta chain is a stray read and its abundance is not meaningful. The rearrangement links TRBV5-4 to TRBJ1-1, with 7 bases identical to TRBD1. Losses at the gene ends were 0 bases for V and 0 bases for J; bases not matched to a gene: 2. The CDR3 contains 15 residues. Germline CDR1 SGHNT, CDR2 YYREEE (reference sequence). CDR3 region: CASSLGGQMNTEAFF. The CDR3 DNA sequence: TGTGCCAGCAGCTTGGGGGGACAGATGAACACTGAAGCTTTCTTT.

This clonotype has just a few counts. Because the library targeted alpha chains, this beta chain is an off-target read whose size means little. The V call is TRBV27, the J call TRBJ2-7; 8 nucleotides agree with TRBD2. V lost 6 bases and J lost 4; bases outside the gene matches: 11. Germline V gene sequence: CDR1 MNHEY, CDR2 SMNVEV (reference sequence). The length of the CDR3 is 15 residues. DNA for the CDR3: TGTGCCAGCAGGAGGTACGCGGGGGGCCTTTACGAGCAGTACTTC. This translates into CASRRYAGGLYEQYF.

This clonotype counts as medium-sized. Found in a library prepared for alpha chains, this beta chain is an off-target read, and its abundance has little meaning. V is TRBV4-1 and J is TRBJ1-4; D is unresolved. V was clipped by 0 bases and J by 3 bases, with 11 bases between them. Germline CDR1 MGHRA, CDR2 YSYEKL. The CDR3 is made up of 16 amino acids. The CDR3 sequence: CASSQEGTGANEKLFF. In nucleotides, the CDR3 is TGCGCCAGCAGCCAAGAAGGAACGGGAGCTAATGAAAAACTGTTTTTT.

This clonotype has a count of ten or more. Because the library targeted alpha chains, this beta chain is an off-target read whose size means little. The chain recombines TRBV20-1 with TRBJ2-1; D possibly corresponds to TRBD1 (5 bases). The V gene's germline CDR1 is DFQATT and CDR2 SNEGSKA (reference sequence). V lost 5 bases and J lost 0, with 17 bases in between. This CDR3 is 16 amino acids long. CDR3 DNA sequence: TGCAGTGCTTCACGCAGGGCTTCAAGCTCCTACAATGAGCAGTTCTTC. Encoded protein: CSASRRASSSYNEQFF.

As for this clonotype: Because this beta chain is a stray read in a library intended to capture alpha chains, its abundance should not be given much weight. V and J are TRBV5-4 and TRBJ2-3; D is uncertain. Looked up from germline, CDR1 is SGHNT and CDR2 is YYREEE (reference sequence). Trimming stripped 3 bases from V and 6 bases from J, with 14 bases between. The CDR3 has 14 residues. CDR3 bases: TGTGCCAGCAGCTCACGGGTACGGTCCGATACGCAGTATTTT. Its translation is CASSSRVRSDTQYF.

This clonotype was seen ten or more times. This beta chain is an unintended read in a library built for alpha chains; its size means little. This chain's CDR3 is CASSFRTDGPYEQYF. CDR3 sequence (DNA): TGTGCCAGCAGCTTCCGGACTGATGGACCCTACGAGCAGTACTTC. The chain uses TRBV7-9 and TRBJ2-7, with D possibly TRBD2 on 5 matching bases. The CDR3 covers 15 residues. The V and J ends lost 3 bases and 2 bases respectively, with 14 bases between them. Germline CDR1 and CDR2: SEHNR and FQNEAQ (reference sequence).

By frequency in the sample, this clonotype is medium-sized (0.01 to 0.1%). This beta chain is a stray read from a library made for alpha chains; its abundance is not meaningful. V usage is TRBV20-1 and J usage is TRBJ1-6, with 9 bases fitting TRBD1. The V and J ends lost 2 bases and 7 bases, in that order; junction bases with no gene match: 12. Germline values: CDR1 DFQATT, CDR2 SNEGSKA (reference sequence). This CDR3 is 17 amino acids long. The CDR3 DNA follows: TGCAGTGCTAGACCACAGGGGGCGATGGTTGTCAATTCACCCCTCCACTTT. Translated: CSARPQGAMVVNSPLHF.

This clonotype is labeled as medium-sized. Found in a library prepared for alpha chains, this beta chain is an off-target read, and its abundance has little meaning. The chain combines TRBV19 with TRBJ2-3, with a possible D match to TRBD2 (6 bases). V was pared by 3 bases and J by 0 bases, with 16 bases between. The CDR3 totals 17 residues. Germline CDR1 is LNHDA and CDR2 is SQIVND (reference sequence). The CDR3 spells CASSIVAVPTSTDTQYF. The CDR3, as DNA: TGTGCCAGTAGTATTGTAGCGGTCCCGACTAGCACAGATACGCAGTATTTT. The full variable domain, in which reference TRBV19 and TRBJ2-3 provide the parts outside the CDR3, is DGGITQSPKYLFRKEGQNVTLSCEQNLNHDAMYWYRQDPGQGLRLIYYSQIVNDFQKGDIAEGYSVSREKKESFPLTVTSAQKNPTAFYLCASSIVAVPTSTDTQYFGPGTRLTVL.

This clonotype appeared many times. The library was prepared for alpha chains; this beta chain is a stray read, so its frequency means little. The V and J genes are TRBV7-9 and TRBJ1-2, with no clear D. The CDR3 length is 17 residues. Germline V lookup: CDR1 SEHNR, CDR2 FQNEAQ (reference sequence). Between the trimmed V and J ends, which lost 5 bases and 0 bases, there was a span of 19 bases. CDR3 loop: CASSRVADLTSNYGYTF. CDR3 nucleotides: TGTGCCAGCAGCCGGGTGGCAGATTTAACCTCTAACTATGGCTACACCTTC.

This clonotype has ten or more counts. For a library built for alpha chains, this beta chain is a stray read; little rests on its size. The chain links TRBV28 to TRBJ1-5; no firm D call. Germline V CDR1 and CDR2: MDHEN, SYDVKM. The V and J ends lost 0 bases and 7 bases respectively, with 13 bases between them. The CDR3 totals 15 residues. The CDR3 spells CASSLWNSVGQPQHF. In DNA, the CDR3 is TGTGCCAGCAGTTTATGGAACTCCGTGGGGCAGCCCCAGCATTTT.

This clonotype was counted a few times. This beta chain is a stray sequence in a library constructed for alpha chains; its clone size is not meaningful. The rearrangement links TRBV7-9 to TRBJ1-1; a weak D match, TRBD1 (6 bases). The CDR3 extends over 17 amino acids. Germline CDR1 and CDR2: SEHNR and FQNEAQ (reference sequence). Trimming removed 4 bases at V and 3 bases at J, with 21 bases between. The CDR3 loop reads CASSSYRAGALDTEAFF. The CDR3 DNA reads as TGTGCCAGCAGCTCTTACCGGGCAGGGGCCCTAGACACTGAAGCTTTCTTT.

This clonotype came up many times. In a library made to pick up alpha chains, this beta chain is a stray read with a size that means little. The chain couples TRBV28 to TRBJ2-1; perhaps TRBD2 as D (5 bases). Germline V gives CDR1 MDHEN, CDR2 SYDVKM. Trimming took 2 bases from V and 8 from J, leaving 16 bases between them. The CDR3 runs 15 residues. The CDR3 DNA reads as TGTGCCAGCAGTTTACCCCTAACTAGAACGGATGAGCAGTTCTTC. Protein product: CASSLPLTRTDEQFF.

Of note for this clonotype: Because this beta chain is a stray read in a library intended to capture alpha chains, its abundance should not be given much weight. This chain joins TRBV28 and TRBJ2-1; D not certain. CDR1 is MDHEN and CDR2 is SYDVKM in the germline V gene. Trimming stripped 5 bases from V and 9 bases from J, with 20 bases between. The CDR3 runs to 15 residues. CDR3 coding DNA: TGTGCCAGCAGTCCCCACGTCGCCCCTCGCCGTGAGCAGTTCTTC. As protein: CASSPHVAPRREQFF.

This clonotype qualifies as medium-sized. Since the library was made to target alpha chains, this beta chain is a stray read and its abundance is not meaningful. V gene TRBV29-1 combines with J gene TRBJ2-3; TRBD2 might be the D (6 bases). Trimming cost V 4 bases and J 3 bases, with 11 bases left between them. The CDR3 has 13 amino acids. The germline CDR1 and CDR2 sequences are SQVTM and ANQGSEA. The CDR3 protein is CSVVGGATDTQYF. CDR3 nucleotides: TGCAGCGTTGTCGGGGGAGCGACAGATACGCAGTATTTT.

With regard to this clonotype: This beta chain is a stray read from a library made for alpha chains; its abundance is not meaningful. This chain uses TRBV6-2 or TRBV6-3 with TRBJ2-2, with unresolved D. CDR3 length: 13 amino acids. V gave up 5 bases and J gave up 7 bases, with 11 bases separating them. Looked up from germline, CDR1 is MNHEY and CDR2 is SVGEGT. The CDR3 here is CASSLKGGGELFF. The DNA for the CDR3 is TGTGCCAGCAGTCTCAAGGGCGGCGGGGAGCTGTTTTTT.